The 5 T cell receptor beta chains below all came from one sample that was sequenced in a study of cytomegalovirus exposure and HLA in healthy donors. PCR amplification relied on 60 Vbeta primers (plus 13 Jbeta primers). This table comes from immunoSEQ multiplex PCR, and its TCRdb copy is limited to in-frame clones, with some not included. The sample consists of roughly 89,000 clones, roughly 81% of them appearing once. Sequenced: PBMCs. The receptors derive from a woman aged 25 to 39 in good health and CMV-seronegative.

V is TRBV7-9 and J is TRBJ2-7; 7 bases line up with TRBD1. The CDR3 is 13 amino acids. Germline CDR1 reads SEHNR; CDR2 reads FQNEAQ (reference sequence). The V segment lost 5 bases and the J segment 0 bases; nucleotides outside the gene matches: 1. The CDR3: CASSRDSSYEQYF. For the CDR3, the DNA is TGTGCCAGCAGCCGGGACAGCTCCTACGAGCAGTACTTC.

The rearrangement uses TRBV21-1 and TRBJ2-7; TRBD2 is the table's D call, not checked against the DNA. TRBV21-1 constitutes a pseudogene. This CDR3 is built from 19 residues. The CDR3 bases are TGTGCCAGCAGCGAATTTGAACCGTCAGGGACTAGCGGTTGGTACGAGCAGTACTTC. The encoded protein is CASSEFEPSGTSGWYEQYF.

V gene TRBV6-5 combines with J gene TRBJ2-7, with a weak D call TRBD2 (6 bases). CDR1 is MNHEY, CDR2 SVGAGI, per germline. Trimming cost V 6 bases and J 6 bases, with 18 bases left between them. The length of the CDR3 is 14 residues. DNA for the CDR3: TGTGCCAGCAGCCAGCTTACGAAGGGAGGCGAGCAGTACTTC. Amino acid sequence: CASSQLTKGGEQYF.

The genes are TRBV6-5 and TRBJ2-7; 9 bases align to TRBD1. The CDR3 runs 14 residues. Germline assignment: CDR1 MNHEY and CDR2 SVGAGI. The V gene end was trimmed by 2 bases and the J gene end by 4 bases; junction bases not matched to a gene: 3. CDR3 protein: CASSYGQGFYEQYF. The CDR3 DNA is TGTGCCAGCAGTTACGGACAGGGGTTTTACGAGCAGTACTTC.

The gene calls are TRBV10-2 and TRBJ2-7; the D gene is possibly TRBD1 (6 bases). CDR3 size: 17 residues. V was pared by 4 bases and J by 3 bases, with 22 bases between. Germline CDR1 and CDR2: WSHSY and SAAADI. CDR3 DNA sequence: TGCGCCAGCAGTGGAGGGGGTTTGAGTCGATCTGGCTACGAGCAGTACTTC. Translation gives CASSGGGLSRSGYEQYF.